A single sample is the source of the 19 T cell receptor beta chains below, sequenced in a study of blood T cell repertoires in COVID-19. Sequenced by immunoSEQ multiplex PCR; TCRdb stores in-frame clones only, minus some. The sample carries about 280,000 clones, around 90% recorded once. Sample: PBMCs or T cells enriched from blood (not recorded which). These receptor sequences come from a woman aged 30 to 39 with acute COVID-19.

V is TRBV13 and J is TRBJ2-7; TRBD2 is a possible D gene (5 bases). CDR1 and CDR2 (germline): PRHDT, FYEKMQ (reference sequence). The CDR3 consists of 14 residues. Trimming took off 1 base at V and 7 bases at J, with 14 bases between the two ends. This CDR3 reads CASSLAKPSGEQYF. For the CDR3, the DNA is TGTGCCAGCAGCTTAGCGAAGCCGTCGGGGGAGCAGTACTTC.

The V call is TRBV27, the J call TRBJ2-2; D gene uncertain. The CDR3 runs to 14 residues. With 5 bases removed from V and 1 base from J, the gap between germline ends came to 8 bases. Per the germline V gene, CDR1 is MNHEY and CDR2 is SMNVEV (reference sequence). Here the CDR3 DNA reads TGTGCCAGCAGTAGCCCCTTGAACACCGGGGAGCTGTTTTTT. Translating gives CASSSPLNTGELFF.

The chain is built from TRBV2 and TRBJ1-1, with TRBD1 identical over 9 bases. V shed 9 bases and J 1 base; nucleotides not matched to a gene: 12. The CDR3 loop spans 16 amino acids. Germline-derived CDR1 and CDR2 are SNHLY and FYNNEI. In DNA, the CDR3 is TGTGCCAGGTTACCCCGGGACAGGGAGGGGAACACTGAAGCTTTCTTT. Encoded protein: CARLPRDREGNTEAFF. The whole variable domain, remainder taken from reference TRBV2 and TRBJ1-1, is EPEVTQTPSHQVTQMGQEVILRCVPISNHLYFYWYRQILGQKVEFLVSFYNNEISEKSEIFDDQFSVERPDGSNFTLKIRSTKLEDSAMYFCARLPRDREGNTEAFFGQGTRLTVV.

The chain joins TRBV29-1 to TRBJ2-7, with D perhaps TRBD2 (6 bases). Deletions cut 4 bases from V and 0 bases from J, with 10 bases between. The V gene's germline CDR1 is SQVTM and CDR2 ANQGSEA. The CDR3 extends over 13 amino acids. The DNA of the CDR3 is TGCAGCGTTGCGTCGGGACTCTCCTACGAGCAGTACTTC. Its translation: CSVASGLSYEQYF.

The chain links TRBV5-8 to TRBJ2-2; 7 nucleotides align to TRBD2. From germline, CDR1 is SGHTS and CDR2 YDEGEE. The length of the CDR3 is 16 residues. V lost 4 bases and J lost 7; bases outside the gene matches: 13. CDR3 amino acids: CASSPIHNLAVGELFF. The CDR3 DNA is TGTGCCAGCAGCCCTATCCATAACCTAGCGGTCGGGGAGCTGTTTTTT. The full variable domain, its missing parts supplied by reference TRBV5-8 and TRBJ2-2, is EAGVTQSPTHLIKTRGQQATLRCSPISGHTSVYWYQQALGLGLQFLLWYDEGEERNRGNFPPRFSGRQFPNYSSELNVNALELEDSALYLCASSPIHNLAVGELFFGEGSRLTVL.

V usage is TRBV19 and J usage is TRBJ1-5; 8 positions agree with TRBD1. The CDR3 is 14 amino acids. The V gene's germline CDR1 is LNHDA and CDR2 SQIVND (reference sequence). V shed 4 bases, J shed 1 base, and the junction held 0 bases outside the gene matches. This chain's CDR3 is CASSRTGSNQPQHF. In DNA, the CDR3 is TGTGCCAGTAGTAGGACAGGGAGCAATCAGCCCCAGCATTTT.

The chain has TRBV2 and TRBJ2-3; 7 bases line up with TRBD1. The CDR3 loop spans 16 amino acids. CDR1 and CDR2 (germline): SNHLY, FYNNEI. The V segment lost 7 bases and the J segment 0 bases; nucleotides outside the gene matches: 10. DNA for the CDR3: TGTGCCAGCATGGTGGGACAGCAGCCTAGCACAGATACGCAGTATTTT. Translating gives CASMVGQQPSTDTQYF.

The CDR3 DNA is TGTGCCAGTAGTATAGGTGGGGGCAGGCTTATCCACGAGCAGTACTTC. As protein: CASSIGGGRLIHEQYF. The rearrangement links TRBV19 to TRBJ2-7; D possibly corresponds to TRBD1 (6 bases). This CDR3 is built from 16 residues. V was pared by 1 base and J by 5 bases, with 18 bases between. CDR1 LNHDA and CDR2 SQIVND come from the germline V gene (reference sequence). Complete variable domain (other parts from reference TRBV19 and TRBJ2-7): DGGITQSPKYLFRKEGQNVTLSCEQNLNHDAMYWYRQDPGQGLRLIYYSQIVNDFQKGDIAEGYSVSREKKESFPLTVTSAQKNPTAFYLCASSIGGGRLIHEQYFGPGTRLTVT.

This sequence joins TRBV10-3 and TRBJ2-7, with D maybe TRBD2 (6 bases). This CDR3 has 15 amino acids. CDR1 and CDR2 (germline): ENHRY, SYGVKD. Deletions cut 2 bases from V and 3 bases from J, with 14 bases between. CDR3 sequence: CAISEPGEEFYEQYF. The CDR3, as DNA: TGTGCCATCAGTGAGCCGGGGGAGGAATTCTACGAGCAGTACTTC.

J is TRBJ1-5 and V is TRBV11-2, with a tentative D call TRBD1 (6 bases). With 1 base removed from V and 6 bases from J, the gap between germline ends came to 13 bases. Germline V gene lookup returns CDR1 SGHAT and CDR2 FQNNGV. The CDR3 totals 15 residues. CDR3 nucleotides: TGTGCCAGCAGCTTAGTCGCAGGGGCCCCTCAGCCCCAGCATTTT. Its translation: CASSLVAGAPQPQHF.

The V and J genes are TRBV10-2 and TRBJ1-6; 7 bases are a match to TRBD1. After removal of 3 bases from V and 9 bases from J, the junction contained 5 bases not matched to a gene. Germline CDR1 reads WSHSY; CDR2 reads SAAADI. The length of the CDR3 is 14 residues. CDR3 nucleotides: TGCGCCAGCAGTGAACAGGGGTCGGGTTCACCCCTCCACTTT. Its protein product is CASSEQGSGSPLHF.

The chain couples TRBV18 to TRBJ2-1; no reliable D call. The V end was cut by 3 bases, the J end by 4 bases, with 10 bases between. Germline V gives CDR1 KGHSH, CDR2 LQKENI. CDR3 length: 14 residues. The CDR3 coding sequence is TGTGCCAGCTCACCTCCCGGAGATTACAATGAGCAGTTCTTC. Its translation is CASSPPGDYNEQFF.

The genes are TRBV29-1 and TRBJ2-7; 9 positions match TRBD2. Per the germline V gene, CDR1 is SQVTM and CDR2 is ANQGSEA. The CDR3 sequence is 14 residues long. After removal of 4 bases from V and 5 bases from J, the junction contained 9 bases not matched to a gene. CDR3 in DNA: TGCAGCGTTGTAGGTTTAGCGGGAGTGGACGAGCAGTACTTC. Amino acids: CSVVGLAGVDEQYF.

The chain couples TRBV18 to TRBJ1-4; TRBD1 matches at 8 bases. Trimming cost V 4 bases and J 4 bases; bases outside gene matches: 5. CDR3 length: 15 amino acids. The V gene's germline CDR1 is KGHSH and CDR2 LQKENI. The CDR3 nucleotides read TGTGCCAGCTCACGCGGACAGGGCATTAATGAAAAACTGTTTTTT. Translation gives CASSRGQGINEKLFF.

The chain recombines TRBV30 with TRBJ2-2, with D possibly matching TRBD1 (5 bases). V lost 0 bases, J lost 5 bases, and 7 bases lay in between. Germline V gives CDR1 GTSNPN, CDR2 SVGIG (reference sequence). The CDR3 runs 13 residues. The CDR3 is CAWSVGVTGELFF. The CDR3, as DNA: TGTGCCTGGAGTGTAGGGGTAACCGGGGAGCTGTTTTTT.

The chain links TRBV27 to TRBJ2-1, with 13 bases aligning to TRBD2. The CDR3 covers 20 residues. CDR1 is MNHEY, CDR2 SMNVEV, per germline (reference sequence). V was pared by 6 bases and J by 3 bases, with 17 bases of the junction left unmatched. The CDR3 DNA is TGTGCCAGCAGGATAGCAGGACTAGCGGGAGTCGGGGAGTTCTACAATGAGCAGTTCTTC. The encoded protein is CASRIAGLAGVGEFYNEQFF.

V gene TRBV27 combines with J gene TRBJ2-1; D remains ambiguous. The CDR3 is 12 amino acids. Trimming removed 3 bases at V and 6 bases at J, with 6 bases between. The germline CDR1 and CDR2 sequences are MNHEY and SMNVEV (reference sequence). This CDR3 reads CASSFHGNEQFF. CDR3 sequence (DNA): TGTGCCAGCAGTTTTCACGGCAATGAGCAGTTCTTC.

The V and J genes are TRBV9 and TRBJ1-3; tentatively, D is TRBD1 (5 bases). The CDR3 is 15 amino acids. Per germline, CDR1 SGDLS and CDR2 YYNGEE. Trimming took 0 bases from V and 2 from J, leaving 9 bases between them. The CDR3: CASSVGPGAGNTIYF. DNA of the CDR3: TGTGCCAGCAGCGTAGGCCCGGGGGCTGGAAACACCATATATTTT.

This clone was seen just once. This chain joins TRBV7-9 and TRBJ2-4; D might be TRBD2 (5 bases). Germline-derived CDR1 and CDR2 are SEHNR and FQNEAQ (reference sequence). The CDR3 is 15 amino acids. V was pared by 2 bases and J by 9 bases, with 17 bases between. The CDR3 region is CASSLPAPAEGIQYF. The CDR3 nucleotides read TGTGCCAGCAGCTTACCCGCCCCGGCCGAGGGCATTCAGTACTTC.